Listed here is a single T cell receptor beta chain. The record originates from a study of blood T cell repertoires in COVID-19. Turning to the study itself: Nucleic acid was either cDNA or gDNA, and it came from T cells, B-cell-depleted T cells, or PBMCs.

Original processing methods: Amplification from reference gene primers served as the basis for estimated nucleated cell counts. Generated by immunoSEQ multiplex PCR, the TCRdb table keeps only in-frame clones and is missing some. V, J and clone size are those of that table, while D and trimming were read from the DNA. Among more than 450,000 clones listed, around 90% were seen once. Participants, 18 to 89 years old, spanned fewer than 30 US areas. This CDR3 region has 13 residues. Germline CDR1 reads LGHDT; CDR2 reads YNNKEL (reference sequence). The V and J ends lost 4 bases and 5 bases, in that order; junction bases with no gene match: 2.

Sequencing was done on a sample of PBMCs or T cells enriched from blood (not recorded which). The sequence derives from a woman between 18 and 30 years old who had recovered from COVID-19. V gene TRBV3-1 (or the pseudogene TRBV3-2) combines with J gene TRBJ2-5, with TRBD2 identical over 9 bases. The DNA for the CDR3 is TGTGCCAGCAGCCGGGGACTAGCCGAGACCCAGTACTTC. This sequence encodes CASSRGLAETQYF.